The entry below describes one TCR beta chain. Its antigen is not identified. This sample was taken from a study of blood T cells in healthy people across ages. Study results and limitations: It was held that the diversity estimates obtained from one million T cells were underestimates. The study found TCR beta diversity correlated strongly with naive T cell percentage.

Primed by a sample-barcoded 5' primer and a J-beta primer mix, a second PCR proceeded for about 6 to 12 cycles. TCRdb recomputed calls from the 5' RACE reads with MiXCR, one row per CDR3 protein. The sample contains hundreds of thousands of distinct CDR3 sequences, 20% to 25% of which appear only once. Each sample used at least 6 million PBMCs. Per sample, at least 5 micrograms of total RNA were extracted. This CDR3 has 14 residues. The germline V gene has CDR1 MGHDK and CDR2 SYGVNS. V shed 7 bases and J shed 9 bases, with 19 bases lying between them. The sequenced sample consisted of blood. This TCR derives from an older man in good health. The V gene is TRBV25-1, the J gene TRBJ2-1; D possibly corresponds to TRBD1 (5 bases). CDR3: CASKEGRVRGEQFF. CDR3 sequence (DNA): TGTGCCAGCAAGGAAGGCAGGGTTAGAGGTGAGCAGTTCTTC.